These T cell receptor beta chains were read from a single sample in a study of blood T cell repertoires in COVID-19. Sequencing used immunoSEQ multiplex PCR; TCRdb keeps in-frame clones, though not all of them. Of about 220,000 clones detected, about 90% appear once; the ten largest clones hold 1.9%. The specimen sequenced was peripheral blood. The receptors originated from a man in his forties with active or convalescent COVID-19. Both conserved end residues are part of each CDR3. Fields, in order: clone size, J gene, D gene, V gene, CDR3 protein, CDR3 DNA. A D gene is named only where the DNA matches it firmly. Clone size is shown for a subset of rows, as once, few, many or a class of expanded clone.

. | TRBJ2-1 | . | TRBV19 | CASSYTSSYNEQFF | TGTGCCAGTAGTTATACTAGCTCCTACAATGAGCAGTTCTTC
. | TRBJ2-1 | . | TRBV7-9 | CASSLEDSGLQVRFF | TGTGCCAGCAGCTTAGAGGATTCGGGACTCCAAGTCCGGTTCTTC
once | TRBJ1-5 | . | TRBV19 | CASSWGRGGNQPQHF | TGTGCCAGTAGTTGGGGGAGGGGGGGCAATCAGCCCCAGCATTTT
. | TRBJ2-5 | . | TRBV5-4 | CASSADSQVQETQYF | TGTGCCAGCAGCGCCGATTCACAGGTCCAAGAGACCCAGTACTTC
. | TRBJ2-3 | . | TRBV29-1 | CSGWGVSGTDTQYF | TGCAGCGGCTGGGGCGTTTCCGGCACAGATACGCAGTATTTT
. | TRBJ1-3 | . | TRBV10-3 | CAISPPTGFSGNTIYF | TGTGCCATCAGCCCACCAACAGGGTTCTCTGGAAACACCATATATTTT
. | TRBJ2-1 | . | TRBV28 | CASSFTDRTLDNEQFF | TGTGCCAGCAGTTTCACAGACAGAACCCTAGACAATGAGCAGTTCTTC
. | TRBJ2-1 | TRBD2 | TRBV29-1 | CSVSSPGGTPSYNEQFF | TGCAGCGTATCATCCCCGGGGGGTACCCCTTCCTACAATGAGCAGTTCTTC
. | TRBJ1-2 | . | TRBV5-4 | CASSLGLDTFYGYTF | TGTGCCAGCAGCTTGGGTCTGGACACGTTCTATGGCTACACCTTC
. | TRBJ1-1 | . | TRBV27 | CASSFGRGTEAFF | TGTGCCAGCAGTTTTGGCAGAGGCACTGAAGCTTTCTTT
. | TRBJ1-2 | TRBD1 | TRBV7-3 | CASSVNRGSYGYTF | TGTGCCAGCAGCGTAAACAGGGGAAGTTATGGCTACACCTTC
. | TRBJ1-2 | TRBD1 | TRBV7-8 | CASRPLQGALGYGYTF | TGTGCCAGCAGGCCGTTACAGGGGGCGCTCGGCTATGGCTACACCTTC
once | TRBJ2-5 | . | TRBV2 | CASQTQETQYF | TGTGCCAGCCAAACACAAGAGACCCAGTACTTC
. | TRBJ1-2 | TRBD1 | TRBV23-1 | CAFTTGDNYGYTF | TGCGCTTTCACGACAGGGGACAACTATGGCTACACCTTC
. | TRBJ2-2 | . | TRBV19 | CASSRGDLHTGELFF | TGTGCCAGTAGTAGGGGGGACCTACACACCGGGGAGCTGTTTTTT
few | TRBJ2-5 | TRBD2 | TRBV2 | CASSGLAGAQETQYF | TGTGCCAGCAGTGGGCTAGCGGGAGCCCAAGAGACCCAGTACTTC
. | TRBJ1-6 | . | TRBV28 | CASSRLLYNSPLHF | TGTGCCAGCAGCCGACTCCTGTATAATTCACCCCTCCACTTT
. | TRBJ1-5 | . | TRBV27 | CASSLSTENQPQHF | TGTGCCAGCAGTTTATCAACGGAGAATCAGCCCCAGCATTTT
. | TRBJ1-4 | . | TRBV5-5 | CASSWVEGTEKLFF | TGTGCCAGCAGCTGGGTGGAGGGGACTGAAAAACTGTTTTTT
. | TRBJ2-3 | TRBD2 | TRBV19 | CASSGTSGGQRDTQYF | TGTGCCAGTAGTGGGACTAGCGGGGGGCAAAGAGATACGCAGTATTTT
. | TRBJ2-1 | TRBD2 | TRBV7-2 | CASRSGRADEQFF | TGTGCCAGCCGAAGCGGGAGGGCCGATGAGCAGTTCTTC
. | TRBJ1-1 | . | TRBV4-2 | CASSQEGQGTEAFF | TGTGCCAGCAGCCAAGAAGGTCAGGGGACTGAAGCTTTCTTT
. | TRBJ1-5 | . | TRBV28 | CASRRLGQHQPQHF | TGTGCCAGCAGAAGACTCGGACAGCATCAGCCCCAGCATTTT
. | TRBJ1-2 | TRBD1 | TRBV30 | CAWNKAGTGDYGYTF | TGTGCCTGGAACAAGGCAGGGACAGGAGACTATGGCTACACCTTC
. | TRBJ2-2 | . | TRBV28 | CASSLAVFTGELFF | TGTGCCAGCAGTTTAGCGGTGTTCACCGGGGAGCTGTTTTTT
. | TRBJ2-7 | TRBD2 | TRBV28 | CASSPRWGGGNLRSEQYF | TGTGCCAGCAGCCCCCGCTGGGGGGGTGGGAATCTTCGGTCCGAGCAGTACTTC
. | TRBJ1-5 | TRBD1 | TRBV2 | CASNRQGSAPQHF | TGTGCCAGCAACCGACAGGGTAGCGCGCCCCAGCATTTT
. | TRBJ2-7 | TRBD1 | TRBV19 | CASSLRDSLYEQYF | TGTGCCAGTAGTCTCCGGGACAGCCTCTACGAGCAGTACTTC
. | TRBJ1-2 | TRBD1 | TRBV5-1 | CASSFWDRDYGYTF | TGCGCCAGCAGCTTTTGGGACAGAGACTATGGCTACACCTTC
. | TRBJ2-7 | . | TRBV19 | CASSMVLSGLYEQYF | TGTGCCAGTAGTATGGTCCTATCGGGTCTCTACGAGCAGTACTTC
once | TRBJ1-6 | TRBD1 | TRBV5-6 | CASSLNRGNSPLHF | TGTGCCAGCAGCTTGAACAGGGGGAATTCACCCCTCCACTTT
. | TRBJ2-2 | . | TRBV12-3/TRBV12-4 | CATRRGNTGELFF | TGTGCCACTAGGAGAGGGAACACCGGGGAGCTGTTTTTT
. | TRBJ2-7 | TRBD2 | TRBV30 | CAWSFDEAGGIYEQYF | TGTGCCTGGAGTTTCGACGAGGCGGGAGGTATCTACGAGCAGTACTTC
. | TRBJ2-1 | . | TRBV12-3/TRBV12-4 | CASSSGNEQFF | TGTGCCAGCAGTTCCGGCAATGAGCAGTTCTTC
. | TRBJ1-1 | . | TRBV10-3 | CATRRGSDWTEAFF | TGTGCCACCCGGAGGGGAAGCGATTGGACTGAAGCTTTCTTT
few | TRBJ1-2 | TRBD1 | TRBV18 | CASSPLGQINYGYTF | TGTGCCAGCTCACCATTGGGACAGATAAACTATGGCTACACCTTC
. | TRBJ2-5 | TRBD1 | TRBV11-2 | CASSSRTGQETQYF | TGTGCCAGCAGCTCCCGGACAGGGCAAGAGACCCAGTACTTC
once | TRBJ1-1 | . | TRBV5-6 | CASSFWGGLAEAFF | TGTGCCAGCAGCTTCTGGGGAGGTCTCGCTGAAGCTTTCTTT
. | TRBJ2-1 | . | TRBV7-8 | CASSMGTPQNNEQFF | TGTGCCAGCAGTATGGGGACACCCCAAAACAATGAGCAGTTCTTC
once | TRBJ2-7 | TRBD2 | TRBV6-1 | CASSEGLAVTYEQYF | TGTGCCAGCAGTGAAGGGCTAGCGGTTACCTACGAGCAGTACTTC
. | TRBJ2-3 | TRBD2 | TRBV24-1 | CATSEQRGGRSADTQYF | TGTGCCACCAGTGAACAGCGGGGGGGCCGTTCCGCAGATACGCAGTATTTT
. | TRBJ1-1 | TRBD1 | TRBV28 | CASSSYRGNTEAFF | TGTGCCAGCAGTTCCTACAGGGGGAACACTGAAGCTTTCTTT
once | TRBJ1-2 | TRBD1 | TRBV19 | CASSITGVDGYTF | TGTGCCAGTAGTATCACAGGGGTGGACGGCTACACCTTC
once | TRBJ1-5 | . | TRBV28 | CASSLISAGTPSNQPQHF | TGTGCCAGCAGTTTGATTTCAGCGGGTACTCCTAGCAATCAGCCCCAGCATTTT
. | TRBJ2-7 | TRBD2 | TRBV9 | CASSGLAGDHEQYF | TGTGCCAGCAGCGGTCTAGCGGGAGATCACGAGCAGTACTTC
once | TRBJ1-1 | . | TRBV30 | CAWSVRSEAFF | TGTGCCTGGAGTGTACGGTCTGAAGCTTTCTTT
. | TRBJ2-5 | . | TRBV2 | CASSARSGEETQYF | TGTGCCAGCAGCGCGAGGAGCGGAGAAGAGACCCAGTACTTC
. | TRBJ2-1 | TRBD1 | TRBV6-4 | CASSYRQGEGNEQFF | TGTGCCAGCAGCTACCGACAGGGGGAAGGGAATGAGCAGTTCTTC
. | TRBJ1-2 | . | TRBV11-1 | CASSFDWQTNYGYTF | TGTGCCAGCAGCTTTGATTGGCAGACAAACTATGGCTACACCTTC
. | TRBJ1-2 | . | TRBV5-1 | CASSFDSYGYTF | TGCGCCAGCAGCTTTGACAGCTATGGCTACACCTTC
once | TRBJ1-1 | TRBD1 | TRBV5-1 | CASSFDRATEAFF | TGCGCCAGCAGCTTCGACAGGGCCACTGAAGCTTTCTTT
. | TRBJ1-4 | . | TRBV19 | CASSIGRVANEKLFF | TGTGCCAGTAGTATAGGACGGGTCGCTAATGAAAAACTGTTTTTT
. | TRBJ2-3 | . | TRBV9 | CASSVALAGADTDTQYF | TGTGCCAGCAGCGTAGCTCTCGCGGGGGCCGACACAGATACGCAGTATTTT
. | TRBJ2-1 | TRBD2 | TRBV19 | CASSIASTGGFNEQFF | TGTGCCAGTAGTATTGCCTCGACGGGGGGTTTCAATGAGCAGTTCTTC
. | TRBJ2-7 | . | TRBV25-1 | CASRGQGSVEQYF | TGTGCCAGCAGGGGGCAGGGGTCAGTCGAGCAGTACTTC